This T cell receptor (beta chain) was obtained from a study of T cell changes during pregnancy in multiple sclerosis. Trimming stripped 4 bases from V and 2 bases from J, with 12 bases between. The CDR3 contains 14 residues. Germline V gives CDR1 SEHNR, CDR2 FQNEAQ (reference sequence). Sequencing was performed with immunoSEQ multiplex PCR; in TCRdb, only in-frame clones are kept and a portion is missing. The table records approximately 44,000 clones, more than 85% of them present only once. The TCR originated in a female donor with multiple sclerosis, enrolled in a pregnancy study. This chain uses TRBV7-9 with TRBJ2-7, with TRBD2 as a possible D gene (5 bases). The sequencing here drew on CD8+ T cells from peripheral blood mononuclear cells, taken in the third trimester of pregnancy. In DNA form, the CDR3 reads TGTGCCAGCAGCTGGGGAGACGGGACCTACGAGCAGTACTTC. Amino acids: CASSWGDGTYEQYF. Looking up the rest from reference TRBV7-9 and TRBJ2-7 gives the full variable domain: DTGVSQNPRHKITKRGQNVTFRCDPISEHNRLYWYRQTLGQGPEFLTYFQNEAQLEKSRLLSDRFSAERPKGSFSTLEIQRTEQGDSAMYLCASSWGDGTYEQYFGPGTRLTVT.